This is a list of T cell receptor beta chains from one sample in a study of OX40 agonist ivuxolimab in advanced cancers. Profiled with immunoSEQ multiplex PCR; TCRdb holds only in-frame clones, not every one. The sample carries approximately 66,000 clones, about nine tenths recorded once. This specimen was CD4+ or CD8+ T cells sorted from blood, taken in a trial of the OX40 agonist ivuxolimab. The receptors were sampled from an adult with an advanced solid tumor such as melanoma, head and neck, liver or kidney cancer. Each CDR3 is given with its conserved first and last residue. Each record gives: V gene, D gene, J gene, clone size, CDR3 protein, CDR3 DNA. D genes are given only for firm matches. Not all rows give a size; the values are once, few, many and, for expanded clones, a class.

>TRBV15|NA|TRBJ1-5|NA
CATSRDKGQPQHF
TGTGCCACCAGCAGAGATAAAGGCCAGCCCCAGCATTTT
>TRBV28|NA|TRBJ2-3|NA
CASGLWGAQDTQYF
TGTGCCAGCGGATTATGGGGGGCGCAAGATACGCAGTATTTT
>TRBV7-9|NA|TRBJ2-6|NA
CASSQSGANVLTF
TGTGCCAGCAGTCAATCTGGGGCCAACGTCCTGACTTTC
>TRBV5-4|TRBD1|TRBJ2-5|NA
CASSLAGTGASTQYF
TGTGCCAGCAGCTTGGCCGGGACAGGGGCCTCGACCCAGTACTTC
>TRBV4-1|NA|TRBJ1-5|NA
CASGPTGGPGNQPQHF
TGCGCCAGCGGCCCTACGGGGGGGCCCGGCAATCAGCCCCAGCATTTT
>TRBV4-2|TRBD1|TRBJ1-1|few
CASSQGQGTKNTEAFF
TGTGCCAGCAGCCAAGGACAGGGGACAAAGAACACTGAAGCTTTCTTT
>TRBV9|TRBD1|TRBJ1-2|few
CASSSDRVGYGYTF
TGTGCCAGCAGCTCTGACAGGGTGGGCTATGGCTACACCTTC
>TRBV29-1|NA|TRBJ1-1|NA
CSVNTGPNTEAFF
TGCAGCGTTAACACAGGTCCGAACACTGAAGCTTTCTTT
>TRBV5-6|TRBD1|TRBJ1-5|NA
CASSSGQASNQPQHF
TGTGCCAGCAGCTCGGGACAGGCTAGCAATCAGCCCCAGCATTTT
>TRBV4-1|NA|TRBJ2-3|NA
CASSPSSSRTDTQYF
TGCGCCAGCAGCCCCTCCAGCTCGAGAACAGATACGCAGTATTTT
>TRBV5-1|TRBD1|TRBJ2-1|NA
CASSYFRDRLGEQFF
TGCGCCAGCAGCTACTTCCGGGACAGGCTAGGAGAGCAGTTCTTC
>TRBV19|NA|TRBJ1-1|NA
CASSPRPLPTENTEAFF
TGTGCCAGTAGTCCGAGGCCCCTACCGACAGAGAACACTGAAGCTTTCTTT
>TRBV4-1|TRBD2|TRBJ2-2|once
CASSQTSGDTGELFF
TGCGCCAGCAGCCAAACTAGCGGAGACACCGGGGAGCTGTTTTTT
>TRBV5-4|NA|TRBJ2-2|NA
CASSLDGRPGELFF
TGTGCCAGCAGCCTGGACGGTCGACCCGGGGAGCTGTTTTTT
>TRBV6-1|NA|TRBJ1-1|NA
CASSETLTGRTEAFF
TGTGCCAGCAGTGAGACATTAACAGGGAGGACTGAAGCTTTCTTT
>TRBV28|NA|TRBJ2-7|few
CASTVGGGGTYEQYF
TGTGCCAGCACCGTGGGAGGGGGTGGGACCTACGAGCAGTACTTC
>TRBV2|NA|TRBJ2-7|NA
CASRVSYEQYF
TGTGCCAGCAGAGTCTCCTACGAGCAGTACTTC
>TRBV10-3|NA|TRBJ1-5|NA
CAISDHRDGASNQPQHF
TGTGCCATCAGTGACCACCGGGACGGAGCTAGCAATCAGCCCCAGCATTTT
>TRBV10-3|TRBD1|TRBJ1-1|NA
CAIRSSFGTGGNTEAFF
TGTGCCATCAGGTCCTCTTTCGGGACAGGGGGGAACACTGAAGCTTTCTTT
>TRBV6-5|NA|TRBJ1-6|NA
CASSRSQNSPLHF
TGTGCCAGCAGTCGGTCTCAGAATTCACCCCTCCACTTT
>TRBV10-3|NA|TRBJ1-4|NA
CAISRDLPGTNEKLFF
TGTGCCATCAGTCGGGACCTTCCTGGAACTAATGAAAAACTGTTTTTT
>TRBV6-1|NA|TRBJ1-6|NA
CASSENSNSPLHF
TGTGCCAGCAGTGAAAACAGCAATTCACCCCTCCACTTT
>TRBV25-1|NA|TRBJ2-7|NA
CASSEGVRSEQYF
TGTGCCAGCAGTGAAGGGGTTCGTAGCGAGCAGTACTTC
>TRBV11-2|NA|TRBJ1-3|NA
CASSLGSGRTGNTIYF
TGTGCCAGCAGCCTTGGTTCGGGGCGGACTGGAAACACCATATATTTT
>TRBV6-1|NA|TRBJ2-1|NA
CASTRLVGENEQFF
TGTGCCAGCACGAGGCTAGTAGGGGAAAATGAGCAGTTCTTC
>TRBV19|NA|TRBJ1-2|NA
CASSKLGGYTF
TGTGCCAGTAGCAAACTAGGCGGCTACACCTTC
>TRBV7-9|NA|TRBJ2-3|NA
CASSLGFGGTTDTQYF
TGTGCCAGCAGCTTAGGTTTTGGGGGGACCACAGATACGCAGTATTTT
>TRBV19|NA|TRBJ1-5|once
CASTSGPAQHF
TGTGCCAGTACGTCCGGCCCAGCCCAGCATTTT
>TRBV20-1|NA|TRBJ1-1|few
CSARLNTEAFF
TGCAGTGCGAGGTTGAACACTGAAGCTTTCTTT
>TRBV7-2|NA|TRBJ1-1|NA
CASSRIRDTEAFF
TGTGCCAGCAGCAGAATAAGGGACACTGAAGCTTTCTTT
>TRBV2|NA|TRBJ2-2|NA
CASSVAASNTGELFF
TGTGCCAGCTCGGTTGCAGCCTCGAACACCGGGGAGCTGTTTTTT
>TRBV5-6|NA|TRBJ1-2|NA
CASRAGTLEWRGYTF
TGTGCCAGCAGAGCAGGGACTTTGGAATGGCGTGGCTACACCTTC